A single TCR beta chain is shown here with its context. This specimen belongs to a study of T cells in Graves' hyperthyroidism and ophthalmopathy. Study details: The authors collected peripheral blood at initial diagnosis, before any treatment.

An absence of ophthalmopathy progression within 18 months meant stable Graves' hyperthyroidism. Amplification of TCR beta CDR3 regions was performed using RNA transcripts as template. An initial round of RT-PCR targeting the TCR CDR3 relied on the HTBI primer set. TCRdb processed the multiplex PCR reads anew with MiXCR; each CDR3 protein has one entry. This sample yields around 620,000 distinct CDR3 sequences, of which 15% to 20% are seen a single time; 3.5% to 4% belongs to the top ten. Germline-derived CDR1 and CDR2 are MNHEY and SMNVEV (reference sequence). The J segment lost 0 bases and the V segment lost 4 bases, leaving 8 bases of the junction unmatched. This CDR3 has 17 amino acids.

The specimen sequenced was blood. This sequence joins TRBV27 and TRBJ1-1; 10 positions match TRBD1. This TCR was recovered from a woman aged 25 to 39 with Graves' hyperthyroidism. The DNA of the CDR3 is TGTGCCAGCAGTTGGAGACAGGGGGCTCCTCTGAACACTGAAGCTTTCTTT. Encoded protein: CASSWRQGAPLNTEAFF.